The 21 T cell receptor beta chains given below trace back to one sample, sequenced in a study of T cell responses to AZD1222 COVID-19 vaccine. TCRdb's copy holds only in-frame clones and misses some; the assay was immunoSEQ multiplex PCR. The sample carries around 96,000 clones, over 75% recorded once. The input for sequencing was peripheral blood, taken on day 0 of AZD1222 vaccination. The receptors were gathered from an adult in good health.

This rearrangement joins TRBV18 to TRBJ1-6; TRBD1 is a possible D gene (5 bases). Germline CDR1 KGHSH, CDR2 LQKENI. V was clipped by 3 bases and J by 8 bases, with 11 bases between them. The CDR3 spans 14 residues. This CDR3 is CASSPWDGDSPLHF. Here the CDR3 DNA reads TGTGCCAGCTCACCCTGGGACGGGGATTCACCCCTCCACTTT.

The rearrangement links TRBV6-5 to TRBJ1-2; D is unresolved. Germline V gives CDR1 MNHEY, CDR2 SVGAGI. The V gene lost 10 bases and the J gene lost 7 bases, with 10 bases spanning the gap. This CDR3 is built from 10 residues. The CDR3 reads CATRRLGYTF. In nucleotides, the CDR3 is TGTGCCACCAGGCGTCTTGGCTACACCTTC.

The chain uses TRBV7-8 and TRBJ2-3, with a tentative D call TRBD2 (7 bases). The V end lost 2 bases, the J end lost 2 bases, and 11 bases lay between the germline ends. Germline lookup yields CDR1 SGHVS and CDR2 FQNEAQ. The CDR3 totals 15 residues. The CDR3 loop reads CASSLTGGHTDTQYF. CDR3 DNA sequence: TGTGCCAGCAGCTTAACGGGGGGCCACACAGATACGCAGTATTTT.

The chain carries TRBV7-3 and TRBJ1-1, with D possibly being TRBD1 (5 bases). The CDR3 totals 14 residues. The V end was cut by 5 bases, the J end by 1 base, with 11 bases between. Germline V lookup: CDR1 SGHTA, CDR2 FQGTGA. The CDR3: CASSPSGRNTEAFF. The CDR3 bases are TGTGCCAGCAGCCCGTCGGGACGGAACACTGAAGCTTTCTTT.

This chain connects TRBV6-5 to TRBJ1-1; D remains unclear. Germline V gene data show CDR1 as MNHEY and CDR2 as SVGAGI. V gave up 0 bases and J gave up 5 bases, with 16 bases separating them. This CDR3 spans 16 amino acids. The CDR3 bases are TGTGCCAGCAGTTACTCGAAGGACCTCTGGGAGACTGAAGCTTTCTTT. Protein sequence: CASSYSKDLWETEAFF.

V usage is TRBV7-9 and J usage is TRBJ1-1; 11 bases align to TRBD1. CDR3 length: 15 residues. V lost 5 bases to trimming and J lost 3 bases; unmatched junction nucleotides: 5. The germline gives CDR1 SEHNR, CDR2 FQNEAQ (reference sequence). The DNA of the CDR3 is TGTGCCAGCAGCCCCGGGACAGGGGGGGACACTGAAGCTTTCTTT. Translation: CASSPGTGGDTEAFF.

V is TRBV5-1 and J is TRBJ1-2, with a tentative D call TRBD1 (6 bases). The CDR3 loop spans 13 amino acids. Trimming took off 8 bases at V and 4 bases at J, with 15 bases between the two ends. Germline CDR1 reads SGHRS; CDR2 reads YFSETQ. The CDR3 spells CARSGRQVYGYTF. CDR3 DNA: TGCGCCAGGAGCGGAAGACAGGTCTATGGCTACACCTTC.

The J gene is TRBJ2-3, the V gene TRBV2; D remains ambiguous. Germline V gives CDR1 SNHLY, CDR2 FYNNEI. The length of the CDR3 is 15 residues. The V end lost 1 base, the J end lost 0 bases, and 8 bases lay between the germline ends. The CDR3 loop reads CASSEGSASTDTQYF. The CDR3, as DNA: TGTGCCAGCAGTGAAGGTAGTGCTAGCACAGATACGCAGTATTTT.

The chain joins TRBV2 to TRBJ2-3; 8 bases are a match to TRBD1. CDR1 and CDR2 (germline): SNHLY, FYNNEI. There are 16 residues in the CDR3. V lost 4 bases and J lost 4; bases outside the gene matches: 10. In DNA, the CDR3 is TGTGCCAGCAGTGTTGGCCAGGGGGCTCCCCCAGATACGCAGTATTTT. As protein: CASSVGQGAPPDTQYF. The full variable domain, completed using reference TRBV2 and TRBJ2-3, is EPEVTQTPSHQVTQMGQEVILRCVPISNHLYFYWYRQILGQKVEFLVSFYNNEISEKSEIFDDQFSVERPDGSNFTLKIRSTKLEDSAMYFCASSVGQGAPPDTQYFGPGTRLTVL.

The chain has TRBV9 and TRBJ2-3; tentatively, D is TRBD2 (5 bases). Germline CDR1 and CDR2: SGDLS and YYNGEE. The CDR3 runs to 14 residues. V was clipped by 0 bases and J by 5 bases, with 10 bases between them. The CDR3 loop is CASSVASSLDTQYF. CDR3 in DNA: TGTGCCAGCAGCGTAGCTAGCAGCCTAGATACGCAGTATTTT.

The chain links TRBV10-1 to TRBJ2-7, with D perhaps being TRBD1 or TRBD2 (5 bases each). The V and J ends lost 0 bases and 12 bases respectively, with 15 bases between them. This CDR3 is 13 amino acids long. Germline V gene data show CDR1 as WNHNN and CDR2 as SYGVQD (reference sequence). Here the CDR3 DNA reads TGCGCCAGCAGTGAGTCAACGGGGACCACGGTGTACTTC. Translation: CASSESTGTTVYF.

The J gene is TRBJ2-5, the V gene TRBV11-3; possibly TRBD1 for D (5 bases). V was shortened by 3 bases and J by 3 bases, with 8 bases between the two germline ends. The CDR3 sequence is 13 residues long. Germline V gives CDR1 SGHNT, CDR2 YENEEA. CDR3: CASSLVGEETQYF. DNA of the CDR3: TGTGCCAGCAGCTTGGTAGGGGAAGAGACCCAGTACTTC.

The chain is built from TRBV10-2 and TRBJ2-7; 11 nucleotides line up with TRBD2. V was clipped by 3 bases and J by 1 base; unmatched bases: 8. CDR3 length: 17 residues. The germline V gene encodes CDR1 WSHSY and CDR2 SAAADI. CDR3 region: CASSEGLGTSGSYEQYF. CDR3 bases: TGCGCCAGCAGTGAAGGATTGGGGACTAGCGGATCCTACGAGCAGTACTTC.

The chain carries TRBV7-2 and TRBJ1-1; no clear D. The V gene's germline CDR1 is SGHTA and CDR2 FQGNSA. The CDR3 is 12 amino acids. V gave up 5 bases and J gave up 7 bases, with 11 bases separating them. The CDR3 loop is CASSARRGEAFF. CDR3 sequence (DNA): TGTGCCAGCAGCGCGCGCCGGGGTGAAGCTTTCTTT.

This clone was recorded once. J is TRBJ1-6 and V is TRBV4-1; 7 nucleotides line up with TRBD1. The CDR3 covers 15 residues. V lost 1 base and J lost 7; bases outside the gene matches: 4. Germline V gene data show CDR1 as MGHRA and CDR2 as YSYEKL. CDR3 coding DNA: TGCGCCAGCAGCCAAGGAGGCAGGGGGAATTCACCCCTCCACTTT. This gives the protein CASSQGGRGNSPLHF.

This clone was seen once. The chain combines TRBV5-1 with TRBJ2-7, with TRBD1 as a possible D gene (6 bases). The CDR3 is 14 amino acids. Germline V gene lookup returns CDR1 SGHRS and CDR2 YFSETQ. V lost 1 base and J 4 bases, leaving 12 bases between the germline ends. For the CDR3, the DNA is TGCGCCAGCAGCTTGACAGGGTTCGGTTACGAGCAGTACTTC. It translates to CASSLTGFGYEQYF.

This chain links TRBV6-4 with TRBJ2-3; 8 bases align to TRBD1. Germline V lookup: CDR1 MRHNA, CDR2 SNTAGT. The CDR3 spans 14 residues. The V and J ends lost 6 bases and 1 base, in that order; junction bases with no gene match: 3. The CDR3 is CASSYRGGTDTQYF. The CDR3 nucleotides read TGTGCCAGCAGCTACAGGGGGGGCACAGATACGCAGTATTTT.

The CDR3 spells CASSQLLVPNEQFF. Here the CDR3 DNA reads TGTGCCAGCAGCCAACTCCTAGTCCCCAATGAGCAGTTCTTC. This chain connects TRBV14 to TRBJ2-1; the D is unclear. Germline-derived CDR1 and CDR2 are SGHDN and FVKESK. This CDR3 contains 14 residues. Trimming cost V 2 bases and J 6 bases, with 11 bases left between them.

The chain carries TRBV2 and TRBJ2-3; 9 nucleotides align to TRBD2. There are 17 residues in the CDR3. The V gene end was trimmed by 7 bases and the J gene end by 0 bases; junction bases not matched to a gene: 11. Germline CDR1 reads SNHLY; CDR2 reads FYNNEI. For the CDR3, the DNA is TGTGCCAGCACCCCGGAGGCTAGCGGGACTAGCACAGATACGCAGTATTTT. Translation: CASTPEASGTSTDTQYF. Complete variable domain (other parts from reference TRBV2 and TRBJ2-3): EPEVTQTPSHQVTQMGQEVILRCVPISNHLYFYWYRQILGQKVEFLVSFYNNEISEKSEIFDDQFSVERPDGSNFTLKIRSTKLEDSAMYFCASTPEASGTSTDTQYFGPGTRLTVL.

The chain employs TRBV25-1 and TRBJ2-1; D may be TRBD1 (5 bases). The CDR3 contains 14 residues. Looked up from germline, CDR1 is MGHDK and CDR2 is SYGVNS. V was pared by 3 bases and J by 7 bases, with 13 bases between. CDR3 sequence: CASSEAGKVNEQFF. CDR3 sequence (DNA): TGTGCCAGCAGTGAGGCAGGGAAGGTTAATGAGCAGTTCTTC. Full variable domain (outside the CDR3, taken from reference TRBV25-1 and TRBJ2-1): EADIYQTPRYLVIGTGKKITLECSQTMGHDKMYWYQQDPGMELHLIHYSYGVNSTEKGDLSSESTVSRIRTEHFPLTLESARPSHTSQYLCASSEAGKVNEQFFGPGTRLTVL.

This clone was seen a single time. V usage is TRBV11-2 and J usage is TRBJ1-1; 9 bases match TRBD1. CDR3 length: 15 amino acids. CDR1 and CDR2 (germline): SGHAT, FQNNGV. The V segment lost 4 bases and the J segment 5 bases; nucleotides outside the gene matches: 8. The CDR3 coding sequence is TGTGCCAGCAGCTCGGGACAGGGCAGTAGGACTGAAGCTTTCTTT. It encodes CASSSGQGSRTEAFF.